Listed below are T cell receptor beta chains from one sample, sequenced in a study of STAT5B mutations in CD4+ large granular lymphocyte leukemia. The method was immunoSEQ multiplex PCR; TCRdb's version includes in-frame clones alone and lacks a portion of them. Of about 25,000 clones listed, 74% are singletons. The sample comprised CD4+ T cells from blood buffy coats. These receptors came from a human donor in good health. Both conserved end residues are part of each CDR3. D genes are given only for firm matches. Only some rows state a clone size, as once, few, many or a class for expanded clones.

>TRBJ2-7|TRBD2|TRBV18|-
CASSPGTSGRRIYEQYF
TGTGCCAGCTCACCGGGGACTAGCGGGAGAAGGATCTACGAGCAGTACTTC
>TRBJ2-5|-|TRBV7-9|-
CASSLDLSWRAQVRETQYF
TGTGCCAGCAGCTTAGATTTATCGTGGCGGGCACAAGTCAGAGAGACCCAGTACTTC
>TRBJ1-5|-|TRBV28|few
CASGSPQHF
TGTGCCAGCGGGAGTCCCCAGCATTTT
>TRBJ2-7|TRBD1|TRBV5-4|-
CASSSDRGGAYEQYF
TGTGCCAGCAGCTCCGACAGGGGGGGAGCTTACGAGCAGTACTTC
>TRBJ2-3|TRBD2|TRBV18|-
CASSQGTSGAEDTQYF
TGTGCCAGCTCACAGGGGACTAGCGGGGCGGAAGATACGCAGTATTTT
>TRBJ2-3|-|TRBV15|-
CATTRGTPGDTQYF
TGTGCCACCACCAGAGGGACCCCGGGCGATACGCAGTATTTT
>TRBJ2-3|-|TRBV9|-
CASSVATFTRTDTQYF
TGTGCCAGCAGCGTAGCAACATTCACGAGGACAGATACGCAGTATTTT
>TRBJ2-5|-|TRBV14|-
CASSQGLNGQTQYF
TGTGCCAGCAGCCAGGGGCTGAATGGTCAGACCCAGTACTTC
>TRBJ1-5|-|TRBV6-1|-
CASIPDIFSNQPQHF
TGTGCCAGCATCCCGGACATCTTTAGCAATCAGCCCCAGCATTTT
>TRBJ2-1|TRBD2|TRBV11-2|-
CASSFSSGISYNEQFF
TGTGCCAGCAGCTTTTCTAGCGGGATCTCCTACAATGAGCAGTTCTTC
>TRBJ2-3|-|TRBV9|-
CASSPGGGGQPTDTQYF
TGTGCCAGCAGCCCCGGAGGAGGGGGCCAACCCACAGATACGCAGTATTTT
>TRBJ2-3|TRBD2|TRBV10-3|-
CAISVGGGPTDTQYF
TGTGCCATCAGTGTAGGCGGGGGGCCTACAGATACGCAGTATTTT
>TRBJ1-3|TRBD1|TRBV18|-
CASSHRDRDTGNTIYF
TGTGCCAGCTCACATCGGGACAGGGACACCGGAAACACCATATATTTT
>TRBJ2-1|-|TRBV4-2|few
CASSQDRSNEQFF
TGTGCCAGCAGCCAAGATCGAAGTAATGAGCAGTTCTTC
>TRBJ2-7|TRBD2|TRBV19|-
CASSISLAGVSYEQYF
TGTGCCAGTAGTATTTCCCTAGCGGGAGTATCCTACGAGCAGTACTTC
>TRBJ2-5|TRBD2|TRBV5-1|-
CASSYQRGAQETQYF
TGCGCCAGCAGCTACCAGCGGGGAGCACAAGAGACCCAGTACTTC
>TRBJ2-7|TRBD2|TRBV30|-
CAWSRLAGGGEQYF
TGTGCCTGGAGTAGACTAGCGGGAGGGGGAGAGCAGTACTTC
>TRBJ1-1|-|TRBV2|-
CASSELENTEAFF
TGTGCCAGCAGTGAATTAGAGAACACTGAAGCTTTCTTT
>TRBJ1-1|-|TRBV11-2|-
CASSHRRTPNTEAFF
TGTGCCAGCAGCCATCGACGGACACCGAACACTGAAGCTTTCTTT
>TRBJ2-6|TRBD2|TRBV2|few
CASRLAGSGANVLTF
TGTGCCAGCAGGCTAGCGGGCTCTGGGGCCAACGTCCTGACTTTC
>TRBJ2-1|TRBD2|TRBV28|-
CASSLLSGRARSSYNEQFF
TGTGCCAGCAGTTTGCTTAGCGGGAGGGCCCGGAGCTCCTACAATGAGCAGTTCTTC
>TRBJ2-3|-|TRBV6-1|-
CASSEWGGSVSDTQYF
TGTGCCAGCAGTGAATGGGGTGGGAGTGTATCAGATACGCAGTATTTT
>TRBJ1-2|-|TRBV14|-
CASSPLSGTDYGYTF
TGTGCCAGCAGCCCCCTTTCCGGGACGGACTATGGCTACACCTTC
>TRBJ2-5|-|TRBV5-1|-
CASSLVRRETQYF
TGCGCCAGCAGCTTGGTTAGGAGAGAGACCCAGTACTTC
>TRBJ2-5|TRBD1|TRBV28|-
CASSRDSPQETQYF
TGTGCCAGCAGTCGGGACAGCCCCCAAGAGACCCAGTACTTC
>TRBJ2-1|-|TRBV18|-
CASSGSSYNEQFF
TGTGCCAGCTCAGGGAGCTCCTACAATGAGCAGTTCTTC
>TRBJ2-2|TRBD1|TRBV2|-
CASSWGQNTGELFF
TGTGCCAGCAGTTGGGGACAGAATACCGGGGAGCTGTTTTTT
>TRBJ2-3|-|TRBV7-9|-
CASTGVDTQYF
TGTGCCAGCACAGGCGTGGATACGCAGTATTTT
>TRBJ2-1|TRBD2|TRBV6-4|-
CASSDYPTGTRSSEQFF
TGTGCCAGCAGTGACTATCCCACCGGGACTAGAAGTAGCGAGCAGTTCTTC
>TRBJ1-5|-|TRBV19|-
CASSIADSLYQPQHF
TGTGCCAGTAGTATAGCGGACAGCTTATATCAGCCCCAGCATTTT
>TRBJ1-2|TRBD1|TRBV4-1|-
CASSQEKRGSGQRTSFDYGYTF
TGCGCCAGCAGCCAAGAAAAAAGAGGCTCGGGACAGAGAACCTCCTTCGACTATGGCTACACCTTC
>TRBJ1-4|TRBD1|TRBV5-1|-
CASSIQGLDGNEKLFF
TGCGCCAGCAGTATACAGGGGTTGGACGGTAATGAAAAACTGTTTTTT
>TRBJ2-5|-|TRBV6-1|-
CASAGRGRETQYF
TGTGCCAGTGCCGGTCGAGGGAGAGAGACCCAGTACTTC
>TRBJ1-2|-|TRBV19|few
CASSWGQSYTF
TGTGCCAGTAGTTGGGGGCAGAGCTACACCTTC
>TRBJ1-6|-|TRBV4-3|-
CASSQEGDSPLHF
TGCGCCAGCAGCCAAGAGGGCGACTCACCCCTCCACTTT
>TRBJ2-2|-|TRBV6-1|-
CASSDQGHLSTGELFF
TGTGCCAGCAGTGACCAAGGGCACTTAAGCACCGGGGAGCTGTTTTTT
>TRBJ2-1|TRBD2|TRBV30|-
CAWSSKRGYNEQFF
TGTGCCTGGAGTAGCAAGCGGGGCTACAATGAGCAGTTCTTC
>TRBJ1-5|-|TRBV28|-
CASSPLGPGVGVVQPQHF
TGTGCCAGCAGCCCTTTAGGCCCAGGGGTGGGGGTCGTTCAGCCCCAGCATTTT
>TRBJ2-3|-|TRBV10-3|-
CATESTDTQYF
TGTGCCACCGAGAGCACAGATACGCAGTATTTT
>TRBJ2-4|-|TRBV28|-
CASSLGPIQYF
TGTGCCAGCAGTTTGGGACCCATTCAGTACTTC
>TRBJ2-2|-|TRBV18|-
CASSPPSRELFF
TGTGCCAGCTCACCTCCCTCCCGGGAGCTGTTTTTT
>TRBJ2-2|-|TRBV6-1|-
CASPKAGRRTGELFF
TGTGCCAGCCCGAAGGCGGGCAGGCGCACCGGGGAGCTGTTTTTT
>TRBJ2-1|-|TRBV14|-
CASSQGFPGIGNEQFF
TGTGCCAGCAGCCAAGGTTTTCCGGGTATCGGGAATGAGCAGTTCTTC
>TRBJ1-2|-|TRBV6-1|-
CASSALGTNYGYTF
TGTGCCAGCAGTGCTCTTGGGACTAACTATGGCTACACCTTC
>TRBJ1-1|-|TRBV4-1|-
CASSQDNWNTEAFF
TGCGCCAGCAGCCAAGATAATTGGAACACTGAAGCTTTCTTT
>TRBJ2-3|-|TRBV28|-
CASRGRVDTQYF
TGTGCCAGCAGGGGCAGGGTAGATACGCAGTATTTT
>TRBJ2-1|TRBD2|TRBV2|-
CASSGTSGGVGEQFF
TGTGCCAGCAGTGGGACTAGCGGGGGGGTCGGTGAGCAGTTCTTC